The source of this T cell receptor beta chain is a study of T cells in tuberculosis. For the study at large: In South Africa, adults with active tuberculosis were compared with IGRA-negative and latently infected IGRA-positive adolescents.

The germline CDR1 and CDR2 sequences are MNHEY and SVGAGI. The CDR3 covers 13 residues. V was clipped by 6 bases and J by 0 bases, with 9 bases between them. The table lists this clone with a count of one. Sequencing used immunoSEQ multiplex PCR; TCRdb keeps in-frame clones, though not all of them. The sample includes tens of thousands of clones, about 93% of them seen just once. The chain employs TRBV6-5 and TRBJ2-7; TRBD1 might be the D (7 bases). The material sequenced was PBMCs. The sequence derives from a donor aged 10-30 years with latent tuberculosis or without tuberculosis infection. CDR3 DNA: TGTGCCAGCAGGCGGGACAGCTCCTACGAGCAGTACTTC. Translated: CASRRDSSYEQYF.